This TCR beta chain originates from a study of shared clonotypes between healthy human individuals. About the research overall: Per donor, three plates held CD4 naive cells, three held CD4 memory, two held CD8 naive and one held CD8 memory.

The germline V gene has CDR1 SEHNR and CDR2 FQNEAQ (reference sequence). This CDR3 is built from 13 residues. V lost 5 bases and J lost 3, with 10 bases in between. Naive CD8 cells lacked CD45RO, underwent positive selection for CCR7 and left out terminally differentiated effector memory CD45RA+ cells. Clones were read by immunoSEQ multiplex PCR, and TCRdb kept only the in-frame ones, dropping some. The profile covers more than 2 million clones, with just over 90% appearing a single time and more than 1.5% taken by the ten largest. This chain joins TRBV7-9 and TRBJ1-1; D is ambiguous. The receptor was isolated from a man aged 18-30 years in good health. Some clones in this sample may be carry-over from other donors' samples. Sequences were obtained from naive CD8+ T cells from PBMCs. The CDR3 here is CASSLPWDTEAFF. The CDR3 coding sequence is TGTGCCAGCAGCCTACCTTGGGACACTGAAGCTTTCTTT.